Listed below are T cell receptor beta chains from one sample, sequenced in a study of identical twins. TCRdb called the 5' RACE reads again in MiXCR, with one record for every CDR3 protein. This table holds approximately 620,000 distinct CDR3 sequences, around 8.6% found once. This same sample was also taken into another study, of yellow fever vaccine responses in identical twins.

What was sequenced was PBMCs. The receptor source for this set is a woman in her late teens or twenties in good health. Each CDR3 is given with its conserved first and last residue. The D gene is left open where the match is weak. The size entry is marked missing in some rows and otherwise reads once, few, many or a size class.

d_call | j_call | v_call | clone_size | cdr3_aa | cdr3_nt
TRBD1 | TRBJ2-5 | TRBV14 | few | CASSLRTGVETQYF | TGTGCCAGCAGCCTACGGACAGGGGTAGAGACCCAGTACTTC
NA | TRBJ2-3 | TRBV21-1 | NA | CASSKVQGVLADTQYF | TGTGCCAGCAGCAAAGTACAGGGGGTATTGGCAGATACGCAGTATTTT
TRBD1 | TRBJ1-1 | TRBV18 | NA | CASSPPSSDRGEAFF | TGTGCCAGCTCACCACCTAGCTCGGACAGGGGTGAAGCTTTCTTT
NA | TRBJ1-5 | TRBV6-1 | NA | CASRPPSENQPQHF | TGTGCCAGCAGACCACCCTCCGAGAATCAGCCCCAGCATTTT
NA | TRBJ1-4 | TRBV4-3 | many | CASSPGGVTNEKLFF | TGCGCCAGCAGCCCAGGTGGGGTAACTAATGAAAAACTGTTTTTT
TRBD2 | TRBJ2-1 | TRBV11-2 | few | CASSLVGTSGRAFDNEQFF | TGTGCCAGCAGCTTAGTAGGGACTAGCGGGAGGGCCTTTGACAATGAGCAGTTCTTC
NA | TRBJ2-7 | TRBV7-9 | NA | CASSGQVDTYEQYF | TGTGCCAGCAGCGGGCAAGTGGATACCTACGAGCAGTACTTC
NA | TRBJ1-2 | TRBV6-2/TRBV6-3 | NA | CASSYAVANYGYTF | TGTGCCAGCAGTTACGCCGTCGCTAACTATGGCTACACCTTC
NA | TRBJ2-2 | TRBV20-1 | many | CSATGRANTGELFF | TGCAGTGCCACCGGGAGAGCGAACACCGGGGAGCTGTTTTTT
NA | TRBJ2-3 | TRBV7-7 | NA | CASSLKAGADTQYF | TGTGCTAGCAGCTTAAAGGCAGGGGCAGATACGCAGTATTTT
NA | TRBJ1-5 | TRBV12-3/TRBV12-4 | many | CASSYRDNQPQHF | TGTGCCAGCAGTTACAGGGATAATCAGCCCCAGCATTTT
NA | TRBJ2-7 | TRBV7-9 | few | CASSPEGHEQYF | TGTGCCAGCAGCCCCGAGGGACACGAGCAGTACTTC
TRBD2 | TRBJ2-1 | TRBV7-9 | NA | CASSHERGGHNEQFF | TGTGCCAGCAGCCACGAGCGGGGGGGCCACAATGAGCAGTTCTTC
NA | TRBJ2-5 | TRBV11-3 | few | CASSPSGEFRQETQYF | TGTGCCAGCAGCCCCTCGGGGGAGTTCAGACAAGAGACCCAGTACTTC
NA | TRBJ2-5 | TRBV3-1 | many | CASSQGRQETQYF | TGTGCCAGCAGCCAAGGCAGGCAAGAGACCCAGTACTTC
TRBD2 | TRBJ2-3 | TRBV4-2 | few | CASSGQAGGLTDTQYF | TGTGCCAGCAGCGGACAAGCGGGAGGGCTGACAGATACGCAGTATTTT
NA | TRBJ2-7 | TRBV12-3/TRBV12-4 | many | CASRRSPGAYEQYF | TGTGCCAGCAGGCGGAGTCCGGGGGCCTACGAGCAGTACTTC
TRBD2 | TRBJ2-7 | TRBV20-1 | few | CSAPAGLAAPLTEQYF | TGCAGTGCCCCGGCGGGACTAGCGGCACCGTTAACCGAGCAGTACTTC
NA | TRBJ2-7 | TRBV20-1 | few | CSASPVVGNEQYF | TGCAGTGCCAGTCCAGTCGTGGGGAACGAGCAGTACTTC
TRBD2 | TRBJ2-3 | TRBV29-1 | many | CSVLAGAGTDTQYF | TGCAGCGTTCTAGCGGGAGCCGGCACAGATACGCAGTATTTT
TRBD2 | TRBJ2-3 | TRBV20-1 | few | CSARVVAGGPDTQYF | TGCAGTGCTAGAGTTGTAGCGGGGGGACCAGATACGCAGTATTTT
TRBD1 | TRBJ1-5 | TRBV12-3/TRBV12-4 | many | CASSGQAGRQPQHF | TGTGCCAGCAGCGGACAGGCCGGGAGGCAGCCCCAGCATTTT
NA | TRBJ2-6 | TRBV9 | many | CASSVALFDGANVLTF | TGTGCCAGCAGCGTAGCGTTGTTTGATGGGGCCAACGTCCTGACTTTC
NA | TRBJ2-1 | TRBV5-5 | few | CASYAEAGITYNEQFF | TGTGCCAGCTACGCAGAGGCTGGGATTACTTACAATGAGCAGTTCTTC
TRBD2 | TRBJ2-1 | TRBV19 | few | CASSILAGGNEQFF | TGTGCCAGTAGTATCCTAGCGGGAGGTAATGAGCAGTTCTTC
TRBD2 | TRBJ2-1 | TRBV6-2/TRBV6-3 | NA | CASSAFFGTSGSFEQFF | TGTGCCAGCAGTGCATTTTTCGGGACTAGCGGGAGTTTCGAGCAGTTCTTC
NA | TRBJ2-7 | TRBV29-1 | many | CSVRRALYEQYF | TGCAGCGTCCGACGGGCCCTCTACGAGCAGTACTTC
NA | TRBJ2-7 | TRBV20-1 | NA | CSASDVGEQYF | TGCAGTGCTAGTGACGTAGGGGAGCAGTACTTC
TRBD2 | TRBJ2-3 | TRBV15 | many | CATSRTSGSDTQYF | TGTGCCACCAGCAGGACTAGCGGGTCAGATACGCAGTATTTT
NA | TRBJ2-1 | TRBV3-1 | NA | CASSQNHEQFF | TGTGCCAGCAGCCAAAATCATGAGCAGTTCTTC
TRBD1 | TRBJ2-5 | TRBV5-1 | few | CASSPGQDQETQYF | TGCGCCAGCAGCCCGGGACAGGACCAAGAGACCCAGTACTTC
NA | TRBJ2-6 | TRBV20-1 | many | CSAQIFSGANVLTF | TGCAGTGCCCAGATTTTCTCTGGGGCCAACGTCCTGACTTTC
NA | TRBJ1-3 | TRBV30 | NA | CAWSVGNSGNTIYF | TGTGCCTGGAGTGTCGGAAACTCTGGAAACACCATATATTTT
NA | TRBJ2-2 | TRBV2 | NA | CASKGGTNTGELFF | TGTGCCAGCAAAGGCGGGACGAACACCGGGGAGCTGTTTTTT
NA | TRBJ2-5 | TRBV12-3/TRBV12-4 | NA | CASSFVGKEPQETQYF | TGTGCCAGCAGTTTTGTAGGCAAAGAACCCCAAGAGACCCAGTACTTC
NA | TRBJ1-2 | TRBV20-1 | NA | CSARGTLAGNYGYTF | TGCAGTGCTAGGGGAACCCTGGCTGGGAACTATGGCTACACCTTC
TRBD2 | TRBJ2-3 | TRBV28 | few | CASSQREGRTDTQYF | TGTGCCAGCAGTCAGCGGGAGGGCAGGACAGATACGCAGTATTTT
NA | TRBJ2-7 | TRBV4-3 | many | CASSQETGTGHEQYF | TGCGCCAGCAGCCAAGAAACAGGGACCGGCCACGAGCAGTACTTC
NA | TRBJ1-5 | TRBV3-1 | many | CASSQMQGLFPQHF | TGTGCCAGCAGCCAAATGCAGGGCCTTTTTCCCCAGCATTTT
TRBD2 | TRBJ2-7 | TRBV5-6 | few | CASSSWTSGGARLYEQYF | TGTGCCAGCAGTTCCTGGACTAGCGGGGGGGCTAGGCTCTACGAGCAGTACTTC
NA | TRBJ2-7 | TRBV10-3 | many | CAVSGDSGLYEQYF | TGTGCCGTTAGCGGAGACAGCGGCCTGTATGAGCAGTACTTC
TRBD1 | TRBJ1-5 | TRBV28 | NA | CASRVTGGVNQPQHF | TGTGCCAGCAGGGTCACAGGGGGCGTAAATCAGCCCCAGCATTTT
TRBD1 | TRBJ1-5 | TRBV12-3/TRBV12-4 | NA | CASSLGQGYQPQHF | TGTGCCAGCAGTTTGGGACAGGGATACCAGCCCCAGCATTTT
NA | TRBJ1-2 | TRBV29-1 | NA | CSMTGPLNYGYTF | TGCAGCATGACGGGACCGCTTAACTATGGCTACACCTTC
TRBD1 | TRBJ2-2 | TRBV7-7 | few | CASSLIPEQGLAGELFF | TGTGCTAGCAGCTTAATCCCGGAACAGGGGCTCGCCGGGGAGCTGTTTTTT
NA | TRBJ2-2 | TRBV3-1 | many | CASSQGQFNTGELFF | TGTGCCAGCAGCCAAGGACAGTTTAACACCGGGGAGCTGTTTTTT
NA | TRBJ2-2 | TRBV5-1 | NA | CASSLANGVNTGELFF | TGCGCCAGCAGCTTGGCCAACGGGGTCAACACCGGGGAGCTGTTTTTT
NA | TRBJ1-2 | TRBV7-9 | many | CASSWRGAYGYTF | TGTGCCAGCAGCTGGCGCGGGGCCTATGGCTACACCTTC
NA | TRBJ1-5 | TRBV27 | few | CASSLRGLFSPQHF | TGTGCCAGCAGCCTTCGGGGGCTGTTCTCGCCCCAGCATTTT
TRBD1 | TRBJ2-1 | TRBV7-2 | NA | CASSSSGQGKGNNEQFF | TGTGCCAGCAGCTCCTCGGGACAGGGAAAGGGTAACAATGAGCAGTTCTTC
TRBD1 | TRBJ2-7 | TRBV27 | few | CASSLGQVTYEQYF | TGTGCCAGCAGTCTTGGACAGGTCACCTACGAGCAGTACTTC
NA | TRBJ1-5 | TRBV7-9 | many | CASNNEYNQPQHF | TGTGCCAGCAACAATGAATACAATCAGCCCCAGCATTTT
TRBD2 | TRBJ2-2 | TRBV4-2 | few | CASSQEGLAGSTGELFF | TGTGCCAGCAGCCAAGAGGGACTAGCGGGAAGTACCGGGGAGCTGTTTTTT
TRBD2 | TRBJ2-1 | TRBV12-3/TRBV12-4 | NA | CASSLVLASGGYNEQFF | TGTGCCAGCAGTTTGGTTCTGGCTAGCGGGGGCTACAATGAGCAGTTCTTC
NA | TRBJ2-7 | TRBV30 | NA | CAWRSPGPLKTYEQYF | TGTGCCTGGAGATCCCCGGGACCCTTGAAAACCTACGAGCAGTACTTC
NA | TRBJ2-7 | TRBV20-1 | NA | CSARDVSGSVYEQYF | TGCAGTGCTAGAGATGTCTCGGGATCTGTATACGAGCAGTACTTC